This T cell receptor beta chain was captured in a study of CD4 T cells in relation to SARS-CoV-2 and coronaviruses. The CDR3 covers 17 residues. V gave up 0 bases and J gave up 0 bases, with 12 bases separating them. CDR1 MNHNS and CDR2 SASEGT come from the germline V gene. Points on this clone: Its antigen is unidentified.

Data came from immunoSEQ multiplex PCR; TCRdb stores just in-frame clones and leaves some out. The table has 18,000 or so clones, under 85% seen once. Unexposed donor CD4+ T cells date from about 2011-2019, before the COVID-19 pandemic. After approximately ten days of culture, CD4+ T cells were isolated. Unexposed-donor CD4+ T cells were probed with SARS-CoV-2 S/N and four cold-coronavirus spikes, cells permitting. PBMCs were plated at a few million per well in IL-2-containing medium. The chain has TRBV6-1 and TRBJ2-1; D not resolved. The specimen sequenced was CD4+ T cells from PBMCs, cultured in vitro. The sequence derives from a human donor in good health. CDR3 sequence: CASSEAGIPSSYNEQFF. As DNA, the CDR3 is TGTGCCAGCAGTGAAGCGGGGATCCCAAGCTCCTACAATGAGCAGTTCTTC.